Listed below are T cell receptor beta chains from one sample, sequenced in a study of cytomegalovirus exposure and HLA in healthy donors. The repertoire was sequenced with immunoSEQ multiplex PCR; TCRdb's copy has only in-frame clones and lacks some. The table lists more than 150,000 clones, about 80% of them singletons. Sequenced input: PBMCs. These receptors all stem from a woman under 30 in good health and CMV-seropositive. The CDR3 runs from the conserved cysteine through the conserved F or W. D genes are given only for firm matches. Clone size is stated in some rows and not others, as once, few, many or a class when expanded.

d_call clone_size j_call v_call cdr3_nt cdr3_aa
. . TRBJ2-3 TRBV11-2 TGTGCCAGCAGCTTGCGGAGGTTCACAGATACGCAGTATTTT CASSLRRFTDTQYF
. . TRBJ2-5 TRBV25-1 TGTGCCAGCAGTTCAGAGGGAGAGACCCAGTACTTC CASSSEGETQYF
. . TRBJ2-3 TRBV15 TGTGCCACCAGCACATACGCGGAGGGATCCGATACGCAGTATTTT CATSTYAEGSDTQYF
. . TRBJ2-3 TRBV14 TGTGCCAGCAGCCAAGGGCCCAGAGGACGGGATGGGAGTACGCAGTATTTT CASSQGPRGRDGSTQYF
TRBD1 . TRBJ2-5 TRBV19 TGTGCCAGCGGACAGGACTTTAGAGAGACCCAGTACTTC CASGQDFRETQYF
. once TRBJ1-1 TRBV6-5 TGTGCCAGCAGACCCGGGACAATCACTGAAGCTTTCTTT CASRPGTITEAFF
TRBD1 . TRBJ2-3 TRBV5-4 TGTGCCAGCAGCTTGGTGGCAGGGGGTCTCACAGATACGCAGTATTTT CASSLVAGGLTDTQYF
. . TRBJ1-1 TRBV4-3 TGCGCCAGCAGCCGAACAGGGTCGAACACTGAAGCTTTCTTT CASSRTGSNTEAFF
TRBD1 . TRBJ1-1 TRBV30 TGTGCCTGGGGGACAGGGGAAACTGAAGCTTTCTTT CAWGTGETEAFF
. . TRBJ1-1 TRBV6-6 TGTGCCAGCCGTGGGGGGGACACTGAAGCTTTCTTT CASRGGDTEAFF
. . TRBJ1-2 TRBV9 TGTGCCAGCAGCGTAGATAGGGGTAACTATGGCTACACCTTC CASSVDRGNYGYTF
. . TRBJ1-1 TRBV2 TGTGCCAGCACCCCGACGGAGGGCCGAACTGAAGCTTTCTTT CASTPTEGRTEAFF
TRBD2 . TRBJ2-1 TRBV9 TGTGCCAGCAGCTTCCACGGCGGGGGGGCCTACAATGAGCAGTTCTTC CASSFHGGGAYNEQFF
. . TRBJ1-4 TRBV7-9 TGTGCCAGCAGCTTAGGGGGAATGGGAGCAACTAATGAAAAACTGTTTTTT CASSLGGMGATNEKLFF
. . TRBJ1-3 TRBV7-2 TGTGCCAGCAGCTTAATCCCCACAGGGACCGGAAACACCATATATTTT CASSLIPTGTGNTIYF
TRBD1 few TRBJ1-2 TRBV6-1 TGTGCCAGCACGGTTCGACAGGGATATGACTATGGCTACACCTTC CASTVRQGYDYGYTF
TRBD1 few TRBJ2-5 TRBV5-4 TGTGCCAGCAGCTGGGACAGGGGTGAGACCCAGTACTTC CASSWDRGETQYF
. . TRBJ2-3 TRBV9 TGTGCCAGCAGCGTAAGGAGCGGGTACACAGATACGCAGTATTTT CASSVRSGYTDTQYF
. . TRBJ1-5 TRBV7-8 TGTGCCAGCAGCTTAGGTGCCGGGTATGGGTCCAATCAGCCCCAGCATTTT CASSLGAGYGSNQPQHF
TRBD1 . TRBJ1-1 TRBV4-1 TGCGCCAGCAGCCAGTCCGGGACAGCGAACACTGAAGCTTTCTTT CASSQSGTANTEAFF
TRBD2 . TRBJ2-5 TRBV7-3 TGTGCCAGCAGCCTAGCGGGGGGGCATGAGACCCAGTACTTC CASSLAGGHETQYF
. . TRBJ2-3 TRBV5-1 TGCGCCAGCAGCGTTGATCCAGGGAGCACAGATACGCAGTATTTT CASSVDPGSTDTQYF
. . TRBJ2-2 TRBV6-1 TGTGCCAGCCATCGACAGGCTTACACCGGGGAGCTGTTTTTT CASHRQAYTGELFF
. once TRBJ1-1 TRBV7-6 TGTGCCAGCAGCCCGTCCGGGGGGAATATCAACACTGAAGCTTTCTTT CASSPSGGNINTEAFF
TRBD2 few TRBJ2-5 TRBV7-2 TGTGCCAGCAGCTCGCGGGGGGCCGAGGACCAGTACTTC CASSSRGAEDQYF
. . TRBJ2-7 TRBV28 TGTGCCAGCAGTTTATCGGTTCTCTCTACCTACGAGCAGTACTTC CASSLSVLSTYEQYF
TRBD1 . TRBJ1-1 TRBV9 TGTGCCAGCAGCGGAGGACAGGGGGCGGATGAAGCTTTCTTT CASSGGQGADEAFF
TRBD1 few TRBJ2-5 TRBV18 TGTGCCAGCTCCCCCGGACAGGAAGAGACCCAGTACTTC CASSPGQEETQYF
. . TRBJ1-6 TRBV19 TGTGCCAGTAGTGGACAGAATAATTCACCCCTCCACTTT CASSGQNNSPLHF
. few TRBJ2-2 TRBV6-4 TGTGCCAGCAGTGACTCTAGCACCGGGGAGCTGTTTTTT CASSDSSTGELFF
. . TRBJ2-1 TRBV15 TGTGCCACCAGCAGAGAAATCCAGACTCTACTCTACAATGAGCAGTTCTTC CATSREIQTLLYNEQFF
. . TRBJ2-1 TRBV6-4 TGCGCCTACAATGAGCAGTTCTTC CAYNEQFF
TRBD1 . TRBJ1-1 TRBV30 TGTGCCTGGAGTGTCCAGGGGGACACTGAAGCTTTCTTT CAWSVQGDTEAFF
TRBD2 few TRBJ2-1 TRBV10-3 TGTGCCATCAAGGGACTAGCGGGGGACAATGAGCAGTTCTTC CAIKGLAGDNEQFF
TRBD2 . TRBJ2-7 TRBV9 TGTGCCAGCAGCATCCGACCAGCGGGGGGACACGAGCAGTACTTC CASSIRPAGGHEQYF
. . TRBJ1-4 TRBV2 TGTGCCAGCACCCCAAGGTCGGGGTCGGGTAATAGGCTGTTTTTT CASTPRSGSGNRLFF
. . TRBJ2-7 TRBV5-4 TGTGCCAGCAGCTCCCAGGCTTTCAACGAGCAGTACTTC CASSSQAFNEQYF
TRBD1 . TRBJ2-7 TRBV6-5 TGTGCCACCCAGGGGGCGGCAAACTCCTACGAGCAGTACTTC CATQGAANSYEQYF
. . TRBJ1-4 TRBV7-9 TGTGCCAGCAGCTTAGACCAGCAGGTTGAAAAACTGTTTTTT CASSLDQQVEKLFF
. once TRBJ2-1 TRBV6-4 TGTGCCAGCAGTGACTCGAGCGGACGGGGCTACAATGAGCAGTTCTTC CASSDSSGRGYNEQFF
. . TRBJ2-3 TRBV19 TGTGCCAGTAGTATGACACGCACAGATACGCAGTATTTT CASSMTRTDTQYF
. . TRBJ2-5 TRBV28 TGTGCCAGCAGTTCTCCAGGGGTAGGAGAGACCCAGTACTTC CASSSPGVGETQYF
. . TRBJ1-4 TRBV5-1 TGCGCCAGCAGCTTGTTGCGAGGCGGAAATGAAAAACTGTTTTTT CASSLLRGGNEKLFF
TRBD2 . TRBJ2-4 TRBV7-9 TGTGCCAGCAGCTTGGGGGGGTTTGATTCCAAAAACATTCAGTACTTC CASSLGGFDSKNIQYF
. once TRBJ1-1 TRBV14 TGTGCCAGCAGCCAAGATATGGGGGGTCCTGAAGCTTTCTTT CASSQDMGGPEAFF
TRBD1 . TRBJ2-2 TRBV11-1 TGTGCCAGCAGCCGACCTCCGGGACAGGGAGGCTCCGGGGAGCTGTTTTTT CASSRPPGQGGSGELFF
TRBD1 . TRBJ1-2 TRBV9 TGTGCCAGCAGCCCCCGACAGGGTCGGCACACCTTC CASSPRQGRHTF
. . TRBJ1-2 TRBV7-7 TGTGCTAGCAGCTTAGGACGGCGGGCACGCAGCTATGGCTACACCTTC CASSLGRRARSYGYTF
. few TRBJ2-2 TRBV30 TGTGCCTGGAGGGATGGCGGGACCTCATCCGGGGAGCTGTTTTTT CAWRDGGTSSGELFF
. . TRBJ1-1 TRBV6-5 TGTGCCAGCAGTTATGGAGACACTGAAGCTTTCTTT CASSYGDTEAFF
TRBD2 . TRBJ2-1 TRBV13 TGTGCCAGCAGCCCAAGACTAGCTTACAATGAGCAGTTCTTC CASSPRLAYNEQFF
. . TRBJ1-1 TRBV11-3 TGTGCCAGCAGCATGACAGCCAGTATGAACACTGAAGCTTTCTTT CASSMTASMNTEAFF
TRBD1 . TRBJ2-1 TRBV19 TGTGCCAGTAGCAGAGAACAGGGGGCGCGGTTCTTC CASSREQGARFF
. . TRBJ2-5 TRBV4-2 TGTGCCAGCAGCCAAGGGTCCGGGGACCAAGAGACCCAGTACTTC CASSQGSGDQETQYF
. . TRBJ2-4 TRBV11-3 TGTGCCAGCAGCTTAGTAGGGGTAGCGGACATTCAGTACTTC CASSLVGVADIQYF
TRBD2 . TRBJ2-5 TRBV6-5 TGTGCCAGCAGTTATCTAGCGGGGGAGACCCAGTACTTC CASSYLAGETQYF
. . TRBJ1-2 TRBV30 TGTGCCTGGAGTGCCACAGGGTGGGAGGGCTACACCTTC CAWSATGWEGYTF